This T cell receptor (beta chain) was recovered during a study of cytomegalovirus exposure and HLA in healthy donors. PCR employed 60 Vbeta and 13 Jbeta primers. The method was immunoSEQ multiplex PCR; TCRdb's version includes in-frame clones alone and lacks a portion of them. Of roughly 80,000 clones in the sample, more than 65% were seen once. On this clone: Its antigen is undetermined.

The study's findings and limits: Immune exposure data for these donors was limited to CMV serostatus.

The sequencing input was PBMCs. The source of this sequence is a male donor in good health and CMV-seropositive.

In DNA, the CDR3 is TGTGCCAGCAGCGCGGGACAGGGCCCACTGGATACGCAGTATTTT. The encoded protein is CASSAGQGPLDTQYF. This rearrangement joins TRBV7-8 to TRBJ2-3; 9 positions agree with TRBD1. CDR3 length: 15 amino acids. V trimming: 5 bases; J trimming: 6 bases; junction bases outside the gene matches: 9. The germline CDR1 and CDR2 sequences are SGHVS and FQNEAQ.